What follows is one TCR beta chain and its context. There are many counts of this clonotype. No cognate antigen has been identified for it. Nothing much larger sits one base from this clone, and base qualities are not available. The data are from a study of neurological immune-mediated disorders (dated by TCRdb to between 2017 and 2020). Broadly, across the study: Among the approximately 35 multiple sclerosis patients, relapsing-remitting MS was present in about 31 and secondary progressive MS was present in 3. The cohort was made up of 68 subjects, consisting of around 14 HAM/TSP patients, roughly 35 multiple sclerosis patients and about 20 healthy controls. The roughly 110 TCR-beta libraries covered PBMC samples along with longitudinal samples, technical triplicates, and paired sorted CD4+ and CD8+ T-cell subsets. The study compared peripheral blood TCR-beta repertoires of HTLV-I-associated myelopathy (HAM/TSP) patients, multiple sclerosis patients and healthy controls using UMI-based sequencing. Each longitudinal HAM/TSP and healthy donor was sampled at 3 time-points spaced at roughly 3-40 month intervals.

The time point label of this sample denotes: longitudinal time-point 3. Libraries from unsorted PBMCs were made from 2 million PBMCs kept in RNAlater at -80 degrees C until RNA extraction. Multiple sclerosis patients were enrolled in a US clinical protocol under which disease progression was evaluated by magnetic resonance imaging. Peripheral blood was subjected to Ficoll-Hypaque density gradient centrifugation to isolate PBMCs, which were then cryopreserved in liquid nitrogen. Study-wide findings and limitations: No association of the MS cluster with clinical or MRI features was observed, and the need for larger cohorts was stated by the authors. TCR clonal expansion was highest in HAM/TSP patients and lowest in MS patients, with MS patients falling below even healthy controls. No identical CDR3 amino acid sequences were shared among expanded clones across subjects, suggesting private TCR-beta repertoires in all groups. Phylogenetic analysis grouped repertoires from 18 of 34 MS patients into a cluster of related CDR3 sequences, suggesting a possible repertoire-level signature.

cDNA synthesis used template-switch 5'RACE with a primer carrying a 10-nucleotide random unique molecular identifier tagging each TCR transcript. Every sequencing run covered 15-18 subjects and yielded more than 170 million TCR-beta sequences. Total RNA was extracted with the RNeasy kit. The KAPA Real-time Library Amplification kit was used to amplify TCR-beta VDJ regions with primers for the TCR constant region and the 5'RACE anchor. Sample indexes and Illumina adaptors were added in a first PCR, and a second PCR then increased library yield. After Ampure bead purification, the roughly 650 bp TCR product was size-selected on a 2% E-gel SizeSelection system. Before pooling, libraries had their quality checked on a Bioanalyzer, their concentration measured with Qubit, and their quantity determined with the Kapa Library Quantification kit. An Illumina HiSeq 2500 sequenced the libraries paired-end 2 x 150 bp. To increase sequence diversity, about 25-31% phiX was spiked into each library pool. The original pipeline was this. Quality-filtered reads were processed with the UMI-based MiGEC pipeline, which removed over 75% of raw TCR sequences during error correction. IMGT germline references were used for alignment of VDJ genes, and clonotypes were defined by a unique CDR3 amino acid sequence together with V-J genes. Clonal expansion, Shannon diversity and CDR3 relatedness (CalcPairwiseDistances, ClusterSamples) were evaluated with VDJtools, and phylogenetic trees were built with CLCbio workbench. Using coefficient-of-variation modelling across technical triplicates, the study counted a clone as expanded if it had at least 8 unique UMIs. Using fastp at Q25 and MiXCR, TCRdb reprocessed the public reads and kept productive beta chains. Under each unique CDR3 protein, matching rows form one entry showing the most common genes and DNA. The V and J calls come from TCRdb's annotation, not from the publication. In all, the sample holds under 100,000 distinct CDR3 sequences, and 4.3% of those were seen once. The ten largest make up 5.7% of the sample.

From the cysteine up to the phenylalanine, the CDR3 has a length of 14 residues. The read is trimmed to its CDR3 DNA, 42 bases read in frame from base 1. Looking up the germline V gene yields CDR1 SGHDT and CDR2 YYEEEE. Trimming at the junction amounts to 4 bases on V and 2 bases on J, and the germline ends lie 7 bases apart. The clonotype was recovered from a woman aged 55-70 years with multiple sclerosis. What was sequenced was PBMCs. This chain joins TRBV5-6 to TRBJ1-6, with the D gene too uncertain to name. The nucleotide sequence reads as follows: TGTGCCAGCAGCCCCTGGACCTATAATTCACCCCTCCACTTT. Translated, it gives CASSPWTYNSPLHF.